This T cell receptor (beta chain) was found in a study of TIL therapy for anti-PD-1-resistant metastatic lung cancer. Across the whole study: Patients had a median age of approximately 56 years (range about 35-85). Most patients had lung adenocarcinoma; a few tumors were EGFR-mutant, two ALK-rearranged; half smoked currently or formerly.

The germline V gene encodes CDR1 SGHVS and CDR2 FQNEAQ. V shed 6 bases and J shed 4 bases, with 30 bases lying between them. This CDR3 comprises 19 residues. As for time point: pre-treatment sample, taken before nivolumab and TIL therapy. This was the immunoSEQ v3 assay. Sequenced by immunoSEQ multiplex PCR; TCRdb stores in-frame clones only, minus some. This table holds some 60,000 clones, roughly 69% found once. The clonotype was recovered from a person aged 25-85 years with non-small cell lung cancer. The material sequenced was blood, taken at baseline. The chain carries TRBV7-8 and TRBJ1-2, with TRBD1 as a possible D gene (6 bases). The DNA for the CDR3 is TGTGCCAGCAGTTTAACCCTCACAGGGAGAATAGGAAATACCTATGGCTACACCTTC. Its protein product is CASSLTLTGRIGNTYGYTF.